The present entry profiles one TCR beta chain with its context. TCRdb re-derived calls from the RT-PCR reads in MiXCR, one entry per CDR3 protein. The sample lists just under 550,000 distinct CDR3 sequences, approximately 22% occurring once. The data were taken from a study of response to subunit inactivated influenza vaccine. Germline-derived CDR1 and CDR2 are MNHEY and SVGEGT. CDR3 length equals 13 residues. Deletions cut 5 bases from V and 5 bases from J, with 12 bases between. Separately, the same data were catalogued under a study of T cells expressing NK-cell markers. This second study says: cDNA encoding TCR beta was synthesized via 5'RACE template switching incorporating UMIs.

This chain links TRBV6-2 or TRBV6-3 with TRBJ2-5; maybe TRBD2 (6 bases). The source was CD4+ T cells sorted from PBMCs, collected 11 to 12 days after vaccination. The sequence came from a man aged 50-60 years who received an inactivated influenza vaccine. CDR3 sequence reads: CASSRHSGETQYF. The CDR3, as DNA: TGTGCCAGCAGTCGCCACAGCGGGGAGACCCAGTACTTC.